The sequence of this T cell receptor (beta chain) was determined in a study of T cells in Graves' hyperthyroidism and ophthalmopathy. This clonotype was seen a handful of times. The investigators amplified TCR beta CDR3 regions from RNA transcripts. A set of HTBI primers served as the primers for a first-round RT-PCR of the TCR CDR3. Via MiXCR, TCRdb re-called the multiplex PCR reads, giving one row per CDR3 protein. The repertoire holds about 400,000 distinct CDR3 sequences, just under 15% seen once, with less than 35% in the top ten. CDR3 length: 18 amino acids. Germline V lookup: CDR1 MGHRA, CDR2 YSYEKL. V dropped 2 bases and J dropped 6; count of bases not matched to a gene: 9.

Material for sequencing was blood. This sequence was found in a woman aged 25 to 39 with Graves' hyperthyroidism. V usage is TRBV4-1 and J usage is TRBJ2-2; 13 positions match TRBD2. The CDR3 nucleotides read TGCGCCAGCAGCCAAAGAGGGACTAGCGGGGCGGGGGCCGGGGAGCTGTTTTTT. It translates to CASSQRGTSGAGAGELFF.